The 24 T cell receptor beta chains given below trace back to one sample, sequenced in a study of T-cell reconstitution after alpha-beta-depleted transplantation in children. Unique molecular identifiers tagged the TCRbeta library. TCRdb passed the PCR reads through MiXCR, listing each CDR3 protein once. The profile shows approximately 430,000 distinct CDR3 sequences, around 16% of them singletons. The material was PBMCs, mostly from graft donor cells, obtained 360 days after TCRalphabeta/CD19-depleted stem cell transplant. These receptor sequences come from a boy under two years old who had a stem cell transplant for Wiskott-Aldrich syndrome, so the T cells may come from the graft donor.

The chain links TRBV12-3 or TRBV12-4 to TRBJ1-2, with D possibly matching TRBD1 (6 bases). V was cut by 5 bases and J by 4 bases, with 17 bases left in between. This CDR3 contains 15 residues. The CDR3 is CASSPPGRGGYGYTF. The CDR3 DNA follows: TGTGCCAGCAGTCCCCCGGGCAGGGGCGGCTATGGCTACACCTTC.

This clonotype was counted between two and nine times. The J gene is TRBJ2-3, the V gene TRBV9, with TRBD1 matching over 10 bases. V lost 2 bases and J lost 3; bases outside the gene matches: 9. The CDR3 runs to 17 residues. CDR1 and CDR2 from the germline V gene are SGDLS and YYNGEE. Written as DNA, the CDR3 is TGTGCCAGCAGCGTTCAGGCTGGGACAGGGGAAACAGATACGCAGTATTTT. Translation: CASSVQAGTGETDTQYF.

The V call is TRBV6-2 or TRBV6-3, the J call TRBJ1-5, with TRBD1 matching 7 bases. Germline loops: CDR1 MNHEY, CDR2 SVGEGT. The V gene end was trimmed by 2 bases and the J gene end by 0 bases; junction bases not matched to a gene: 7. The CDR3 loop spans 17 amino acids. This CDR3 reads CASSYGDRRYSNQPQHF. CDR3 DNA: TGTGCCAGCAGTTACGGGGACAGACGATATAGCAATCAGCCCCAGCATTTT.

The chain combines TRBV6-1 with TRBJ2-2, with a tentative D call TRBD2 (6 bases). This CDR3 is 14 amino acids long. Germline V gene data show CDR1 as MNHNS and CDR2 as SASEGT. Trimming took off 7 bases at V and 9 bases at J, with 18 bases between the two ends. CDR3 sequence reads: CASTECGAIRELFF. The CDR3 nucleotides read TGTGCCAGCACCGAATGCGGGGCCATCAGGGAGCTGTTTTTT.

The chain recombines TRBV20-1 with TRBJ2-7; D unclear. Germline loops: CDR1 DFQATT, CDR2 SNEGSKA (reference sequence). V gave up 5 bases and J gave up 2 bases, with 10 bases separating them. This CDR3 comprises 12 residues. The CDR3 protein is CSASVEPYEQYF. The CDR3 DNA is TGCAGTGCTTCCGTTGAGCCCTACGAGCAGTACTTC.

This clonotype turned up a few times. The chain has TRBV7-6 and TRBJ2-1, with TRBD1 matching over 7 bases. CDR1 SGHVS and CDR2 FNYEAQ come from the germline V gene. This CDR3 is 17 amino acids long. The V and J ends lost 4 bases and 4 bases, in that order; junction bases with no gene match: 13. CDR3: CASSSDRTGVPYNEQFF. CDR3 nucleotide sequence: TGTGCCAGCAGCTCGGACCGAACAGGGGTCCCATACAATGAGCAGTTCTTC.

This clonotype has just a few counts. This chain links TRBV12-5 with TRBJ1-1, with TRBD1 as a possible D gene (6 bases). The CDR3 sequence is 15 residues long. From germline, CDR1 is LGHNT and CDR2 FRNRAP. Trimming removed 3 bases at V and 5 bases at J, with 16 bases between. The CDR3 is CASGLGTGRGTEAFF. The CDR3 DNA sequence: TGTGCTAGTGGTTTAGGCACAGGGAGAGGGACTGAAGCTTTCTTT.

The table lists this clonotype with a few counts. The rearrangement uses TRBV5-6 and TRBJ2-7; 12 bases agree with TRBD1. The length of the CDR3 is 15 residues. Germline lookup yields CDR1 SGHDT and CDR2 YYEEEE. After removal of 2 bases from V and 4 bases from J, the junction contained 4 bases not matched to a gene. For the CDR3, the DNA is TGTGCCAGCAGCTTTTGGGACAGGGGGCTTTACGAGCAGTACTTC. The encoded protein is CASSFWDRGLYEQYF.

This clonotype was recorded at least ten times. The CDR3 protein is CASSPGLSTDTQYF. The CDR3, as DNA: TGTGCCAGCAGTCCGGGACTCTCTACAGATACGCAGTATTTT. V and J are TRBV2 and TRBJ2-3; D perhaps matches TRBD2 (6 bases). The V and J ends lost 5 bases and 3 bases respectively, with 12 bases between them. CDR1 SNHLY and CDR2 FYNNEI come from the germline V gene. The CDR3 totals 14 residues.

This clonotype was picked up a small number of times. This chain links TRBV5-1 with TRBJ2-7; D gene uncertain. Germline assignment: CDR1 SGHRS and CDR2 YFSETQ. This CDR3 spans 15 amino acids. V was clipped by 5 bases and J by 1 base, with 16 bases between them. CDR3 amino acids: CASRTSDGSSYEQYF. CDR3 DNA sequence: TGCGCCAGCAGGACTTCCGACGGCTCTTCCTACGAGCAGTACTTC.

This clonotype was detected only a few times. This rearrangement joins TRBV6-2 or TRBV6-3 to TRBJ2-5, with no clear D. The V end lost 3 bases, the J end lost 0 bases, and 11 bases lay between the germline ends. Germline loops: CDR1 MNHEY, CDR2 SVGEGT. The CDR3 is 15 amino acids. The CDR3 DNA reads TGTGCCAGCAGTTATGGCCAGTCGTACCAAGAGACCCAGTACTTC. As protein: CASSYGQSYQETQYF.

This clonotype was recorded many times. This sequence joins TRBV24-1 and TRBJ2-7, with a possible D match to TRBD2 (6 bases). The CDR3 spans 15 residues. Trimming took 2 bases from V and 2 from J, leaving 12 bases between them. The germline V gene encodes CDR1 KGHDR and CDR2 SFDVKD. CDR3 nucleotides: TGTGCCACCAGTGATTCGAGACGGGAGACCTACGAGCAGTACTTC. This codes for CATSDSRRETYEQYF.

This rearrangement joins TRBV5-6 to TRBJ1-2, with D perhaps TRBD1 (5 bases). Germline lookup yields CDR1 SGHDT and CDR2 YYEEEE. The CDR3 consists of 15 residues. Between the trimmed V and J ends, which lost 0 bases and 5 bases, there was a span of 14 bases. CDR3 nucleotides: TGTGCCAGCAGCTTGGGTGCCAGGGCTCCTTATGGCTACACCTTC. It yields the protein CASSLGARAPYGYTF.

The V call is TRBV5-3, the J call TRBJ2-1; 10 positions match TRBD1. TRBV5-3 is filed as an ORF, its function uncertain. V shed 8 bases and J 2 bases; nucleotides not matched to a gene: 7. There are 15 residues in the CDR3. CDR3 in amino acids: CASATGTGAYNEQFF. The CDR3 DNA reads TGTGCCAGCGCAACCGGGACAGGGGCCTACAATGAGCAGTTCTTC.

This clonotype was observed a handful of times. The chain combines TRBV20-1 with TRBJ1-2, with 8 bases that match TRBD1. CDR3 length: 15 residues. V shed 0 bases, J shed 4 bases, and the junction held 7 bases outside the gene matches. Per the germline V gene, CDR1 is DFQATT and CDR2 is SNEGSKA (reference sequence). CDR3 sequence (DNA): TGCAGTGCTAGAGACGCGGGACAGGAACCCTATGGCTACACCTTC. It encodes CSARDAGQEPYGYTF.

The chain has TRBV3-1 and TRBJ1-2; TRBD1 matches 9 bases. With 4 bases clipped from V and 7 bases from J, the junction kept 13 bases outside the gene matches. The CDR3 runs 16 residues. Germline-derived CDR1 and CDR2 are LGHDT and YNNKEL (reference sequence). CDR3 in amino acids: CASSLGTGSYLSGYTF. The CDR3 DNA sequence: TGTGCCAGCAGCCTCGGGACAGGGTCATACCTTTCTGGCTACACCTTC. The full variable domain, completed using reference TRBV3-1 and TRBJ1-2, is DTAVSQTPKYLVTQMGNDKSIKCEQNLGHDTMYWYKQDSKKFLKIMFSYNNKELIINETVPNRFSPKSPDKAHLNLHINSLELGDSAVYFCASSLGTGSYLSGYTFGSGTRLTVV.

V gene TRBV7-9 combines with J gene TRBJ2-3; the match to TRBD2 covers 7 bases. Germline V lookup: CDR1 SEHNR, CDR2 FQNEAQ (reference sequence). The length of the CDR3 is 15 residues. V gave up 11 bases and J gave up 3 bases; unmatched junction bases: 14. In DNA form, the CDR3 reads TGTGCCGGTTCCGGGACTACGGGGCAAACAGATACGCAGTATTTT. It codes for CAGSGTTGQTDTQYF.

J is TRBJ2-5 and V is TRBV18, with D tentatively TRBD2 (6 bases). This CDR3 is 12 amino acids long. The V end was cut by 3 bases, the J end by 5 bases, with 7 bases between. Per germline, CDR1 KGHSH and CDR2 LQKENI. The DNA of the CDR3 is TGTGCCAGCTCACCGGAGGGGGAGACCCAGTACTTC. It yields the protein CASSPEGETQYF.

A few counts support this clonotype. The chain recombines TRBV3-1 with TRBJ1-1; 8 nucleotides line up with TRBD1. The CDR3 spans 13 residues. Germline V CDR1 and CDR2: LGHDT, YNNKEL (reference sequence). The V and J ends lost 5 bases and 4 bases, in that order; junction bases with no gene match: 3. CDR3 bases: TGTGCCAGCAGCAACAGGGGGGCCACTGAAGCTTTCTTT. Amino acids: CASSNRGATEAFF.

This clonotype occurred a few times. The chain joins TRBV2 to TRBJ1-1; D remains ambiguous. This CDR3 region has 11 residues. Between the trimmed V and J ends, which lost 3 bases and 11 bases, there was a span of 10 bases. Germline CDR1 reads SNHLY; CDR2 reads FYNNEI. CDR3 in amino acids: CASSEEGRAFF. The CDR3 DNA reads TGTGCCAGCAGTGAGGAGGGTAGGGCTTTCTTT.

This clonotype showed up just a few times. This chain connects TRBV5-1 to TRBJ2-5, with D perhaps matching TRBD1 or TRBD2 (5 bases each). V was cut by 4 bases and J by 2 bases, with 18 bases left in between. Germline V gene data show CDR1 as SGHRS and CDR2 as YFSETQ. There are 16 residues in the CDR3. Here the CDR3 reads CASSPRIIEGQETQYF. The CDR3 region has the DNA TGCGCCAGCAGCCCACGGATCATCGAGGGGCAAGAGACCCAGTACTTC. The variable domain in full, completed from reference TRBV5-1 and TRBJ2-5, reads KAGVTQTPRYLIKTRGQQVTLSCSPISGHRSVSWYQQTPGQGLQFLFEYFSETQRNKGNFPGRFSGRQFSNSRSEMNVSTLELGDSALYLCASSPRIIEGQETQYFGPGTRLLVL.

V usage is TRBV4-3 and J usage is TRBJ2-1; 7 bases map to TRBD2. Trimming removed 0 bases from V and 2 bases from J; junction bases left unmatched: 7. The CDR3 loop spans 17 amino acids. Germline V gives CDR1 LGHNA, CDR2 YSLEER. CDR3 residues: CASSQEGWGGTYNEQFF. The CDR3, as DNA: TGCGCCAGCAGCCAAGAAGGTTGGGGGGGTACCTACAATGAGCAGTTCTTC.

This clonotype came up a few times. The rearrangement uses TRBV12-3 or TRBV12-4 and TRBJ1-4; D is uncertain. Trimming shortened V by 1 base and J by 10 bases, and 19 bases separated the two germline ends. The CDR3 runs 16 residues. CDR3 DNA sequence: TGTGCCAGCAGTTTAGAAACATGGAACCCCTCGCGAAAACTGTTTTTT. This encodes CASSLETWNPSRKLFF.

This clonotype was counted only a few times. This chain joins TRBV7-9 and TRBJ1-1; no definite D call. Germline V gene data show CDR1 as SEHNR and CDR2 as FQNEAQ (reference sequence). The CDR3 length is 17 residues. The germline V and J ends were trimmed by 3 bases and 0 bases, with 17 bases remaining between them. DNA of the CDR3: TGTGCCAGCAGCTTGTTAAAGGTGCTAACGATGAACACTGAAGCTTTCTTT. The encoded protein is CASSLLKVLTMNTEAFF.